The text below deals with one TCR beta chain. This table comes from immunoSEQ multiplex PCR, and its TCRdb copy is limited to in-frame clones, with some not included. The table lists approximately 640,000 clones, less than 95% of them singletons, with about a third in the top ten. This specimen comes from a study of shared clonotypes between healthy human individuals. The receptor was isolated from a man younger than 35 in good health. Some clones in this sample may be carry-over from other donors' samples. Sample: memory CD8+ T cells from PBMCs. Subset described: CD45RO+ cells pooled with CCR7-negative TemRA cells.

CDR3 amino acids: CASSQALGDAWTDTQYF. CDR3 nucleotides: TGTGCCAGCAGCCAAGCCCTCGGGGACGCGTGGACAGATACGCAGTATTTT. V and J are TRBV14 and TRBJ2-3, with D possibly being TRBD1 or TRBD2 (5 bases each). V gave up 1 base and J gave up 3 bases, with 17 bases separating them. Germline CDR1 is SGHDN and CDR2 is FVKESK. The CDR3 loop spans 17 amino acids. The full variable domain, rest sourced from reference TRBV14 and TRBJ2-3, is EAGVTQFPSHSVIEKGQTVTLRCDPISGHDNLYWYRRVMGKEIKFLLHFVKESKQDESGMPNNRFLAERTGGTYSTLKVQPAELEDSGVYFCASSQALGDAWTDTQYFGPGTRLTVL.